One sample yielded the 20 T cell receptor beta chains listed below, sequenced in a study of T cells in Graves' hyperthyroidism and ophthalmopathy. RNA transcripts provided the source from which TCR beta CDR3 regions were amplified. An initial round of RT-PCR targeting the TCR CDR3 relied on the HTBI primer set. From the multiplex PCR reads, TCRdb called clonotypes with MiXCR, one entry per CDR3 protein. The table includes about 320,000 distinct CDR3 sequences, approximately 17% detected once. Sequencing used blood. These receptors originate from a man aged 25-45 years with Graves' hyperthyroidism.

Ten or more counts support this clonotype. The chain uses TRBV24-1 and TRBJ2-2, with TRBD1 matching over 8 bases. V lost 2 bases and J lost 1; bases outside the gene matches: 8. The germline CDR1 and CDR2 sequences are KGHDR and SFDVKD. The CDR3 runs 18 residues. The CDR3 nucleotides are TGTGCCACCAGTGATTCCGACAGGGGCCAAAAGAACACCGGGGAGCTGTTTTTT. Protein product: CATSDSDRGQKNTGELFF.

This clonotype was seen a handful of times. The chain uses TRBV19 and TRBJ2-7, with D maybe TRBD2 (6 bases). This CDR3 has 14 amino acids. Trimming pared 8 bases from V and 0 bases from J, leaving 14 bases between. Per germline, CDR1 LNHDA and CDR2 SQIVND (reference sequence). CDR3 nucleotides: TGTGCCAGTCCCCCCCCGGGGGACTCCTACGAGCAGTACTTC. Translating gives CASPPPGDSYEQYF.

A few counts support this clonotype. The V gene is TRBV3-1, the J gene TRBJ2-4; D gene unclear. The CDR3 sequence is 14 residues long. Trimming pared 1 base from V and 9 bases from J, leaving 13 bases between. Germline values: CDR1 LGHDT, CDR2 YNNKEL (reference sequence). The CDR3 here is CASSQGLVAGIQYF. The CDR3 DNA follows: TGTGCCAGCAGCCAAGGATTAGTGGCCGGCATTCAGTACTTC.

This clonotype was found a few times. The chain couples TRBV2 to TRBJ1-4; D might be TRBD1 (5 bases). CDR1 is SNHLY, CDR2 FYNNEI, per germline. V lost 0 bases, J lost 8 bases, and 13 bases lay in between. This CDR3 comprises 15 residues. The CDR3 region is CASSEAVGRREKLFF. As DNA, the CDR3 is TGTGCCAGCAGTGAAGCGGTGGGACGGCGCGAAAAACTGTTTTTT. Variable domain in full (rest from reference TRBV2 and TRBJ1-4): EPEVTQTPSHQVTQMGQEVILRCVPISNHLYFYWYRQILGQKVEFLVSFYNNEISEKSEIFDDQFSVERPDGSNFTLKIRSTKLEDSAMYFCASSEAVGRREKLFFGSGTQLSVL.

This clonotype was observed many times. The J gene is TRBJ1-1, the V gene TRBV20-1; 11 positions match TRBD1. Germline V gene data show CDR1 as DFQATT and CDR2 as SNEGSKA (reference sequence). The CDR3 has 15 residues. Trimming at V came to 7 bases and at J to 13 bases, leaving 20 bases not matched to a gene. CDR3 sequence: CSVPGQGVPSPGDFF. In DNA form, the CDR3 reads TGCAGTGTACCGGGACAGGGGGTACCGAGCCCCGGTGATTTCTTT.

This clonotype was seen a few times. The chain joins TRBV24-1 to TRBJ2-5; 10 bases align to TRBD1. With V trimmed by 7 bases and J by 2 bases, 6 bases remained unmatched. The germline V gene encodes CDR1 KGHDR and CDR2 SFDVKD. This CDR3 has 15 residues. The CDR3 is CATSDRGLGQETQYF. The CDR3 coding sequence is TGTGCCACCAGCGACAGGGGGCTGGGTCAAGAGACCCAGTACTTC.

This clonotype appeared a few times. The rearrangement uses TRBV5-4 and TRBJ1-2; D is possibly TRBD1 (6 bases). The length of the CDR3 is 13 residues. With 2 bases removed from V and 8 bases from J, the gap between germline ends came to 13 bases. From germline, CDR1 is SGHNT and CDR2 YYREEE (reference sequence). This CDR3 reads CASSFKGGSGYTF. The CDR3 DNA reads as TGTGCCAGCAGCTTTAAGGGGGGATCGGGCTACACCTTC.

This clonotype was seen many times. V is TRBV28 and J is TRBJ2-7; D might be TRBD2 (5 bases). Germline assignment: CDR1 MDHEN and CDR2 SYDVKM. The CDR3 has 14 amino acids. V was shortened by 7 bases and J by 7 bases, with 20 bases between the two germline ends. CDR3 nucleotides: TGTGCCAGCACCGACCCCGGACTTTCGGGGGAGCAGTACTTC. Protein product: CASTDPGLSGEQYF.

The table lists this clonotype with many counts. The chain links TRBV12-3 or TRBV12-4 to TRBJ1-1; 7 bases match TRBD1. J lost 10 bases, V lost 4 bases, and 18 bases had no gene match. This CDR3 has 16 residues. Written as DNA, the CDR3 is TGTGCCAGCAGTTCCTCCCCCCGGACAGGCGGGTTGGGAGCTTTCTTT. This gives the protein CASSSSPRTGGLGAFF.

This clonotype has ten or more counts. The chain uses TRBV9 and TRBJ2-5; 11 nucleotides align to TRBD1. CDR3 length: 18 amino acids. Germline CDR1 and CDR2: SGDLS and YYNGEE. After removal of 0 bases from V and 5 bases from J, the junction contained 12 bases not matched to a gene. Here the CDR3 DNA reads TGTGCCAGCAGCGTAGGATCCTGGGGACAGGGGGTACCTGAGACCCAGTACTTC. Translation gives CASSVGSWGQGVPETQYF. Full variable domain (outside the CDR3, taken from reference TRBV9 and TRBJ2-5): DSGVTQTPKHLITATGQRVTLRCSPRSGDLSVYWYQQSLDQGLQFLIQYYNGEERAKGNILERFSAQQFPDLHSELNLSSLELGDSALYFCASSVGSWGQGVPETQYFGPGTRLLVL.

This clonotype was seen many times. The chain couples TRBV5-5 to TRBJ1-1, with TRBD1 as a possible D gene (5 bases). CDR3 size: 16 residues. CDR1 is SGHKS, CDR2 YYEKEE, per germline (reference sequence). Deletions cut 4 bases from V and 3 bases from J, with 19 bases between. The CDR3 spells CASSPHVGGLDTEAFF. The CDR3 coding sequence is TGTGCCAGCAGCCCCCATGTGGGGGGGTTGGACACTGAAGCTTTCTTT.

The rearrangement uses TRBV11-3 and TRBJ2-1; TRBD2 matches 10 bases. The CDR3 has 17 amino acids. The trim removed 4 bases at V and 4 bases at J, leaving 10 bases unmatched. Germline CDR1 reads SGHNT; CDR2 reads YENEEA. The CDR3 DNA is TGTGCCAGCAGCTCCCGACTAGCGGGCAAACCGTACAATGAGCAGTTCTTC. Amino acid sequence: CASSSRLAGKPYNEQFF. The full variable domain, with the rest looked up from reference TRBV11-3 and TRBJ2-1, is EAGVVQSPRYKIIEKKQPVAFWCNPISGHNTLYWYLQNLGQGPELLIRYENEEAVDDSQLPKDRFSAERLKGVDSTLKIQPAELGDSAVYLCASSSRLAGKPYNEQFFGPGTRLTVL.

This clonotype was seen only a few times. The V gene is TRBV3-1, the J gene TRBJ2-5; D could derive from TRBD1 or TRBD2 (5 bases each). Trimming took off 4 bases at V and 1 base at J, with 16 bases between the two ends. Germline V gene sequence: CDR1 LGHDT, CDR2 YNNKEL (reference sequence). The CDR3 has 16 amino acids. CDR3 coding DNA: TGTGCCAGCAGCCCCGAAGAGAGGGACCCCCAAGAGACCCAGTACTTC. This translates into CASSPEERDPQETQYF.

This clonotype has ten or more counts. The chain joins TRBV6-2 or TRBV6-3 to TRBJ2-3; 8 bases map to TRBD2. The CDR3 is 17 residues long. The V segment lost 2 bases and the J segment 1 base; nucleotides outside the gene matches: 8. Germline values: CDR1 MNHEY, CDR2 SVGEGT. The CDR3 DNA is TGTGCCAGCAGTTACCCAAATAGCGGGATACGCACAGATACGCAGTATTTT. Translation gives CASSYPNSGIRTDTQYF.

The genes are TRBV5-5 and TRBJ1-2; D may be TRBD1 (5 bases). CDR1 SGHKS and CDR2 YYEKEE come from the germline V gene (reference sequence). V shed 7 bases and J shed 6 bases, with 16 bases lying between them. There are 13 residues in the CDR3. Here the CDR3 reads CASFKDTPNGYTF. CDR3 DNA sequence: TGTGCCAGCTTCAAGGACACCCCGAATGGCTACACCTTC.

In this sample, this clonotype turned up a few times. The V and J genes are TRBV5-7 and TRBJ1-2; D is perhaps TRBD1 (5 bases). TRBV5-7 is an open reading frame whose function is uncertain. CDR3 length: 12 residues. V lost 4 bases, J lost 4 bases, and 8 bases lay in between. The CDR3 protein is CASSTGTYGYTF. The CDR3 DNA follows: TGTGCCAGCAGCACGGGGACCTATGGCTACACCTTC.

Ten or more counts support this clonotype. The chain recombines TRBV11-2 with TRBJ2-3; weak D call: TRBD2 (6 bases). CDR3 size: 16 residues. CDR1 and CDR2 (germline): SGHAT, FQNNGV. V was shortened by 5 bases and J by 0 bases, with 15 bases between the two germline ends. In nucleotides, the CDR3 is TGTGCCAGCAGCCCCCACCCTGGGACTAGCACAGATACGCAGTATTTT. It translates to CASSPHPGTSTDTQYF.

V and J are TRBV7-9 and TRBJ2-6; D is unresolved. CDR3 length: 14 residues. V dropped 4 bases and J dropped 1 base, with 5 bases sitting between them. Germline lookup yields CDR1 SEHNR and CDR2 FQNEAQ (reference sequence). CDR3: CASSYTSGANVLTF. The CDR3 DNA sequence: TGTGCCAGCAGCTATACATCTGGGGCCAACGTCCTGACTTTC.

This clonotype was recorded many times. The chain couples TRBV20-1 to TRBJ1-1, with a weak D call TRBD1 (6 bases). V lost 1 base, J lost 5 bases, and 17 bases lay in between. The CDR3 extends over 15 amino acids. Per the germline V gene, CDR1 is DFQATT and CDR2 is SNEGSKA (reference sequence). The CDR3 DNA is TGCAGTGCTAGAGTACCCCTATCAGGGGCAACTGAAGCTTTCTTT. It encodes CSARVPLSGATEAFF.

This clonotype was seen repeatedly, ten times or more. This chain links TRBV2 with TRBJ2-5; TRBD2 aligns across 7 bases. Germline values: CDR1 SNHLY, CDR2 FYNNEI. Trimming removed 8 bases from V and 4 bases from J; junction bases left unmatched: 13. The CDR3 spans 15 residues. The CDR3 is CASAGRGGPGETQYF. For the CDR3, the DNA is TGTGCCAGCGCTGGCCGGGGAGGGCCGGGAGAGACCCAGTACTTC.